Listed below are T cell receptor beta chains from one sample, sequenced in a study of T cell responses to AZD1222 COVID-19 vaccine. Profiled with immunoSEQ multiplex PCR; TCRdb holds only in-frame clones, not every one. This sample yields about 86,000 clones, of which about 72% are seen a single time; more than 20% belongs to the top ten. This sample comprised peripheral blood, obtained on day 0 of AZD1222 vaccination. Receptors originate from an adult in good health. CDR3s include the opening cysteine and the closing phenylalanine or tryptophan. The D gene is left open where the match is weak. Clone size is shown for a subset of rows, as once, few, many or a class of expanded clone.

TRBV14	15	NA	NA	TRBJ1-6	TGTGCCAGCAGCCAAGTCCTGGGCTATAATTCACCCCTCCACTTT	CASSQVLGYNSPLHF
TRBV11-3	15	NA	TRBD2	TRBJ2-1	TGTGCCAGCAGCTTAGAGGCGGGAGGTTACAATGAGCAGTTCTTC	CASSLEAGGYNEQFF
TRBV18	16	NA	TRBD2	TRBJ2-5	TGTGCCAGCCGCCTCGTAGCTAGCGGGGCCCAAGAGACCCAGTACTTC	CASRLVASGAQETQYF
TRBV28	12	NA	NA	TRBJ1-5	TGTGCCAGCAGTTCCCCGGATCAGCCCCAGCATTTT	CASSSPDQPQHF
TRBV19	16	NA	TRBD2	TRBJ2-1	TGTGCCAGTCACCCCAGCGGGGGAAGCTCCTACAATGAGCAGTTCTTC	CASHPSGGSSYNEQFF
TRBV5-4	15	NA	TRBD1	TRBJ2-2	TGTGCCAGCACCAAAGGACAGGGGGTCGGCGGGGAGCTGTTTTTT	CASTKGQGVGGELFF
TRBV27	15	NA	TRBD2	TRBJ2-3	TGTGCCAGCAGGGGACTAGCGGGAGTGTTAGATACGCAGTATTTT	CASRGLAGVLDTQYF
TRBV7-7	14	NA	TRBD2	TRBJ2-5	TGTGCCAGCAGCTTCGGAGCGGGAGTAGAGACCCAGTACTTC	CASSFGAGVETQYF
TRBV4-2	16	NA	TRBD1	TRBJ1-6	TGTGCCAGCAGCCAAGCACCGACAGGGCGGAATTCACCCCTCCACTTT	CASSQAPTGRNSPLHF
TRBV6-5	15	NA	TRBD2	TRBJ2-5	TGTGCCAGCAGTTCGACACTAGCGGGAGTAGAGACCCAGTACTTC	CASSSTLAGVETQYF
TRBV14	13	NA	TRBD1	TRBJ1-2	TGTGCCAGCAGTTACGGGACAGGGGCAGGCTACACCTTC	CASSYGTGAGYTF
TRBV25-1	16	NA	NA	TRBJ1-4	TGTGCCAGCAGTGAATCGGGGGGGGATAGGGATGAAAAACTGTTTTTT	CASSESGGDRDEKLFF
TRBV2	17	once	TRBD2	TRBJ2-1	TGTGCCAGCAGTCAAAACCTCCTAGCGGGAGGGCCTAATGAGCAGTTCTTC	CASSQNLLAGGPNEQFF
TRBV6-5	11	once	NA	TRBJ2-7	TGTGCCAGCAGTCTCTTCTACGAGCAGTACTTC	CASSLFYEQYF
TRBV5-1	15	NA	TRBD2	TRBJ2-7	TGCGCCAGCAGCGTGCTAGCGGGAGATGGTAACGAGCAGTACTTC	CASSVLAGDGNEQYF
TRBV24-1	12	NA	TRBD1	TRBJ1-1	TGTGCCACCAGTGATTTCAGGGGGGAAGCTTTCTTT	CATSDFRGEAFF
TRBV2	15	once	TRBD1	TRBJ2-4	TGTGCCAGCAGTGACTCGACAGGGGGTAGAAACATTCAGTACTTC	CASSDSTGGRNIQYF
TRBV10-3	15	NA	NA	TRBJ2-2	TGTGCCATCAGGGCCACTAGCTCGCACACCGGGGAGCTGTTTTTT	CAIRATSSHTGELFF
TRBV30	14	NA	NA	TRBJ1-2	TGTGCCTGGAGTGTCCTGGCAGGGACGACTGGCTACACCTTC	CAWSVLAGTTGYTF
TRBV24-1	15	NA	NA	TRBJ2-3	TGTGCCACCAGTGCTGGGCAGAGTACCACAGATACGCAGTATTTT	CATSAGQSTTDTQYF
TRBV24-1	19	NA	TRBD1	TRBJ2-6	TGTGCCACCAGTGAATCCCGCTGGGACAGGGGCTCTGGGGCCAACGTCCTGACTTTC	CATSESRWDRGSGANVLTF
TRBV28	13	NA	NA	TRBJ1-1	TGTGCCAGCGGGGCAGGGGTGAACACTGAAGCTTTCTTT	CASGAGVNTEAFF
TRBV7-8	17	NA	NA	TRBJ1-3	TGTGCCAGCAGCTTAAGACGGCACCGGGGCCAGGGAAACACCATATATTTT	CASSLRRHRGQGNTIYF
TRBV7-2	15	few	NA	TRBJ2-3	TGTGCCAGCAGCTTGGGAGGTGTGGGCGGGGATACGCAGTATTTT	CASSLGGVGGDTQYF
TRBV11-3	15	NA	TRBD1	TRBJ2-1	TGTGCCAGCAGCTTAGAGGGACAGGGTGGTAATGAGCAGTTCTTC	CASSLEGQGGNEQFF
TRBV27	12	few	NA	TRBJ1-4	TGTGCCAGCAGTCGACAGTACGGGAAACTGTTTTTT	CASSRQYGKLFF
TRBV5-1	15	NA	NA	TRBJ1-6	TGCGCCAGCAGTCTAGACCCTGCGTCGGGTTCACCCCTCCACTTT	CASSLDPASGSPLHF
TRBV2	14	NA	NA	TRBJ2-3	TGTGCCAGCAGTCGGACCCCAATTATGGATACGCAGTATTTT	CASSRTPIMDTQYF
TRBV18	16	NA	NA	TRBJ2-2	TGTGCCAGCTCACCAAGAACGGGATTTAACACCGGGGAGCTGTTTTTT	CASSPRTGFNTGELFF
TRBV2	14	NA	NA	TRBJ2-1	TGTGCCAGCACCCCGGGACTGGTGTACAATGAGCAGTTCTTC	CASTPGLVYNEQFF
TRBV6-1	16	NA	TRBD1	TRBJ2-1	TGTGCCAGCAGTGTGACAGGGGGGACGATCTACAATGAGCAGTTCTTC	CASSVTGGTIYNEQFF
TRBV3-1/TRBV3-2	11	NA	NA	TRBJ2-5	TGTGCCAGCAGCCAAGTTTCGACCCAGTACTTC	CASSQVSTQYF
TRBV6-5	13	NA	NA	TRBJ1-1	TGTGCCAGCACCAAAGAGGCGGGCACTGAAGCTTTCTTT	CASTKEAGTEAFF
TRBV12-5	15	NA	NA	TRBJ2-5	TGTGCTAGTGGTTTGGTACGGGGTGGTCAAGAGACCCAGTACTTC	CASGLVRGGQETQYF
TRBV3-1/TRBV3-2	15	NA	TRBD2	TRBJ2-7	TGTGCCAGCAGCCAAATAGCGGGAAGCTCCTACGAGCAGTACTTC	CASSQIAGSSYEQYF
TRBV27	17	NA	TRBD1	TRBJ1-5	TGTGCCAGCAGTCCAACGGTTGACAGGGCGACCTATCAGCCCCAGCATTTT	CASSPTVDRATYQPQHF